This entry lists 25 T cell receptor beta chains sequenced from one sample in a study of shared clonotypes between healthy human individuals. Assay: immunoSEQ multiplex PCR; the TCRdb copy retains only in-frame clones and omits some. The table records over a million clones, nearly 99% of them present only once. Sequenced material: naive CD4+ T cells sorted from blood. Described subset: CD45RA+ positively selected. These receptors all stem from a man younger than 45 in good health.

The CDR3 is CASSGGGYSTDTQYF. Here the CDR3 DNA reads TGTGCCAGCAGCGGTGGCGGGTACAGCACAGATACGCAGTATTTT. The V and J genes are TRBV6-1 and TRBJ2-3; a possible D gene is TRBD2 (5 bases). CDR1 MNHNS and CDR2 SASEGT come from the germline V gene. The CDR3 is 15 residues long. V was cut by 6 bases and J by 0 bases, with 13 bases left in between.

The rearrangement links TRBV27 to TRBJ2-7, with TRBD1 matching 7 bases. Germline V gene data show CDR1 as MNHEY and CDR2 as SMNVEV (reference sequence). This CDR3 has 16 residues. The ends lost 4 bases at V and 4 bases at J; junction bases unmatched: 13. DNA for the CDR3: TGTGCCAGCAGTTGGGGGCAAGGGGGCCGCGGGTACGAGCAGTACTTC. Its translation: CASSWGQGGRGYEQYF.

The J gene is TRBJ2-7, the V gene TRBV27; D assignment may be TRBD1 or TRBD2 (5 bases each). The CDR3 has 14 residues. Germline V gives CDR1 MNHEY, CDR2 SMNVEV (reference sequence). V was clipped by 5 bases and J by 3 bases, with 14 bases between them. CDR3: CASSPRVGGYEQYF. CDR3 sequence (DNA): TGTGCCAGCAGTCCTCGAGTTGGGGGCTACGAGCAGTACTTC.

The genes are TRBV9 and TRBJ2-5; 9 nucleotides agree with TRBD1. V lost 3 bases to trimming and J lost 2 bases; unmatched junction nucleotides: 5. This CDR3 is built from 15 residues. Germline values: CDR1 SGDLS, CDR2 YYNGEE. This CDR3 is CASSAFGTGQETQYF. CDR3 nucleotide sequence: TGTGCCAGCAGCGCTTTCGGGACAGGGCAAGAGACCCAGTACTTC.

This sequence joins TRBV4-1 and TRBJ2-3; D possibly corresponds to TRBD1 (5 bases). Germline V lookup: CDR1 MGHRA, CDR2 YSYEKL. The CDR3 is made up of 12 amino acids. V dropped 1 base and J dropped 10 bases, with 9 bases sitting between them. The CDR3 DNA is TGCGCCAGCAGCCAAGCGGACATTGCGCAGTATTTT. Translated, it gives CASSQADIAQYF.

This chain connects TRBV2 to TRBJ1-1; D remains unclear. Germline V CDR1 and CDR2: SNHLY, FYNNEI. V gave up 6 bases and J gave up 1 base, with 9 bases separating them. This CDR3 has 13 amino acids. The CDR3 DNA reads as TGTGCCAGCAGCGCCGACAAGAACACTGAAGCTTTCTTT. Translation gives CASSADKNTEAFF.

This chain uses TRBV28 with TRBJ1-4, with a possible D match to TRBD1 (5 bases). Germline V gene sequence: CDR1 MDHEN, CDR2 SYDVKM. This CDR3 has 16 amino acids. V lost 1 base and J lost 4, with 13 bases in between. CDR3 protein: CASSLSGEGHNEKLFF. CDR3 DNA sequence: TGTGCCAGCAGTTTATCCGGTGAGGGGCATAATGAAAAACTGTTTTTT.

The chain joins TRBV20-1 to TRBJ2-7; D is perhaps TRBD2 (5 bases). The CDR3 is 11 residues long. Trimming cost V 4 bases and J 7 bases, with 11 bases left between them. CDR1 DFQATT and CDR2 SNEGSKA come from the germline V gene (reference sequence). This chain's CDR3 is CSAMDWPEQYF. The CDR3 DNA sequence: TGCAGTGCTATGGACTGGCCAGAGCAGTACTTC.

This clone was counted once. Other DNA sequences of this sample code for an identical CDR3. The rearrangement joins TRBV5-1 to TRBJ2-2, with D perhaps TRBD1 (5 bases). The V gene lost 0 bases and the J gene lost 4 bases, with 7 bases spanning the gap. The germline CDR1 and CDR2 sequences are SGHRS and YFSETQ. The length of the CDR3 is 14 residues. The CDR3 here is CASSLGQGTGELFF. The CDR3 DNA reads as TGCGCCAGCAGCTTGGGGCAGGGCACCGGGGAGCTGTTTTTT.

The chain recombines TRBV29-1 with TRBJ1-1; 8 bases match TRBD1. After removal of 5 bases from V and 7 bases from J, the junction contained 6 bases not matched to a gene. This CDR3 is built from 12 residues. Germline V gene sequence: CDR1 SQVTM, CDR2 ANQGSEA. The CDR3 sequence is CSVSGQGGEAFF. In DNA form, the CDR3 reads TGCAGCGTTTCCGGACAGGGTGGTGAAGCTTTCTTT.

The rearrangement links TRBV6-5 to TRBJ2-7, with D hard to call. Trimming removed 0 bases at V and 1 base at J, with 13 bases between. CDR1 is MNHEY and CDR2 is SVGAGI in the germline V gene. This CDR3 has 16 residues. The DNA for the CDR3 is TGTGCCAGCAGTTACTCTTCTCGCGGAGTGTCCTACGAGCAGTACTTC. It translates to CASSYSSRGVSYEQYF.

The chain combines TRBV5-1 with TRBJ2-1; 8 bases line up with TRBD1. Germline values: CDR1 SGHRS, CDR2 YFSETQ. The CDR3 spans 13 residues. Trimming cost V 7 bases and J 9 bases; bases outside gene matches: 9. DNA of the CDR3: TGCGCCAGCTCGCCTCAGGGGGCAGGTGAGCAGTTCTTC. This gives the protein CASSPQGAGEQFF.

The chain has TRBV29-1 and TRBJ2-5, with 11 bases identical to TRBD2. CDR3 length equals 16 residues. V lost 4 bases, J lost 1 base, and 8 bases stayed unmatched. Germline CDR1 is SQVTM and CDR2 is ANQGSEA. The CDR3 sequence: CSVGVGLAGPQETQYF. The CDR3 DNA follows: TGCAGCGTTGGGGTAGGACTAGCGGGCCCCCAAGAGACCCAGTACTTC.

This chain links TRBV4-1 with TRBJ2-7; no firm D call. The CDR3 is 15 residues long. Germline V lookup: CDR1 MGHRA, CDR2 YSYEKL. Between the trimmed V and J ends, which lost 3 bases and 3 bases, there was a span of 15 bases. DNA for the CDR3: TGCGCCAGCAGCCAGTACCAGACGGCAAACTACGAGCAGTACTTC. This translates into CASSQYQTANYEQYF.

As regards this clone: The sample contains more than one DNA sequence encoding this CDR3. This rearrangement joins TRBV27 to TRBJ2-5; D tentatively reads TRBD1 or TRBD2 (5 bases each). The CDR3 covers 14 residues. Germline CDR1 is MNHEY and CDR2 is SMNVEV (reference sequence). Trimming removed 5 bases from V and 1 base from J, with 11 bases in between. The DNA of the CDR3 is TGTGCCAGCAGTCTGTGGGGACCCCAAGAGACCCAGTACTTC. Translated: CASSLWGPQETQYF.

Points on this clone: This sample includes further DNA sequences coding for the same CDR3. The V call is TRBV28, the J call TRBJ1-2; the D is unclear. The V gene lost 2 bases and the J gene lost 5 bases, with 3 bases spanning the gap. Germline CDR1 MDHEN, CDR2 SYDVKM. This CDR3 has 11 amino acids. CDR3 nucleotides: TGTGCCAGCAGTTTAAATTATGGCTACACCTTC. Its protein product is CASSLNYGYTF.

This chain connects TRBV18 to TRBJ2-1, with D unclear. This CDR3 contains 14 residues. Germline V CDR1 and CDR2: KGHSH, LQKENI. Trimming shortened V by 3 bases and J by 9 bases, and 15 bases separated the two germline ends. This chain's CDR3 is CASSPWASPLEQFF. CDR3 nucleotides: TGTGCCAGCTCACCTTGGGCCTCTCCACTTGAGCAGTTCTTC.

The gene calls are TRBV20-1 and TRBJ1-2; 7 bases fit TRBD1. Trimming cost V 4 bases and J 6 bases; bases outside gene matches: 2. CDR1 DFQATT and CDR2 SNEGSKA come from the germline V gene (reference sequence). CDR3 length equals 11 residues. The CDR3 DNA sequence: TGCAGTGCTAAAGGACAGGATGGCTACACCTTC. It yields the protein CSAKGQDGYTF.

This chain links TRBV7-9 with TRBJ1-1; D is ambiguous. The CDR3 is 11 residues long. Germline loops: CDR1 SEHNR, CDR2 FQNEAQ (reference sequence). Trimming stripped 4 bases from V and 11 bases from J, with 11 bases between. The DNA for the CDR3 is TGTGCCAGCAGCTCCTCACCGAAGGCTTTCTTT. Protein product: CASSSSPKAFF. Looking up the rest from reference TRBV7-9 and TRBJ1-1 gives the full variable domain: DTGVSQNPRHKITKRGQNVTFRCDPISEHNRLYWYRQTLGQGPEFLTYFQNEAQLEKSRLLSDRFSAERPKGSFSTLEIQRTEQGDSAMYLCASSSSPKAFFGQGTRLTVV.

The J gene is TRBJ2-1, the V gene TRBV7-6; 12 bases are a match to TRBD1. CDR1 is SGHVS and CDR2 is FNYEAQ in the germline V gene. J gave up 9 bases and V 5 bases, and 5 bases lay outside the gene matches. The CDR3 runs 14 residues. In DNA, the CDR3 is TGTGCCAGCAGCGTCGGGACAGGGGGCGGTGAGCAGTTCTTC. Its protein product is CASSVGTGGGEQFF.

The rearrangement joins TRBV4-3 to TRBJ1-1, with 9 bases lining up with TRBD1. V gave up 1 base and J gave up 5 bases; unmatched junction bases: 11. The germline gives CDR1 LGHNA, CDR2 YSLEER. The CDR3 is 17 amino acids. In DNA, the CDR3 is TGCGCCAGCAGCCAAGTACAGGGGGCGCAGAAGGGGACTGAAGCTTTCTTT. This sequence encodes CASSQVQGAQKGTEAFF.

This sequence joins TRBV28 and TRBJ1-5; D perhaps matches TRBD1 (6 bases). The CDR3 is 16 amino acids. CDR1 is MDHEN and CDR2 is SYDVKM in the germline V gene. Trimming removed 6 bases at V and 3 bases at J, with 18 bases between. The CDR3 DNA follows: TGTGCCAGCAGCCCCGTGGGGGGGGCGCCCAATCAGCCCCAGCATTTT. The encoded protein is CASSPVGGAPNQPQHF. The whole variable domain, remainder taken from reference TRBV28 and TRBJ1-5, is DVKVTQSSRYLVKRTGEKVFLECVQDMDHENMFWYRQDPGLGLRLIYFSYDVKMKEKGDIPEGYSVSREKKERFSLILESASTNQTSMYLCASSPVGGAPNQPQHFGDGTRLSIL.

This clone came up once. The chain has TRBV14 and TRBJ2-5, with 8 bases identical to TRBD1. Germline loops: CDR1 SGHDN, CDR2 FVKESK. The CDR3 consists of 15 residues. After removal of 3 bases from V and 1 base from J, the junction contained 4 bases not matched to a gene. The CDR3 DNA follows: TGTGCCAGCAGCCACCTGGACAGGGTCCAAGAGACCCAGTACTTC. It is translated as CASSHLDRVQETQYF.

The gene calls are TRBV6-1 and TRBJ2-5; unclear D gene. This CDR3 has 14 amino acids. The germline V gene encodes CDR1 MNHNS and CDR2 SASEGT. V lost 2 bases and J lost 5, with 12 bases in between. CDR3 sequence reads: CASSERPAWETQYF. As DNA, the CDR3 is TGTGCCAGCAGTGAACGCCCCGCCTGGGAGACCCAGTACTTC.

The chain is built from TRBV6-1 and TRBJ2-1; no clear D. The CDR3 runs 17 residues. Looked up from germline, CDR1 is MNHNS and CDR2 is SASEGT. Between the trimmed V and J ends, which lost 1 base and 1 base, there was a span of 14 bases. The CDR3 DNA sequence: TGTGCCAGCAGTGAAGGTCTGTTCTGGGGATCCTACAATGAGCAGTTCTTC. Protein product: CASSEGLFWGSYNEQFF.